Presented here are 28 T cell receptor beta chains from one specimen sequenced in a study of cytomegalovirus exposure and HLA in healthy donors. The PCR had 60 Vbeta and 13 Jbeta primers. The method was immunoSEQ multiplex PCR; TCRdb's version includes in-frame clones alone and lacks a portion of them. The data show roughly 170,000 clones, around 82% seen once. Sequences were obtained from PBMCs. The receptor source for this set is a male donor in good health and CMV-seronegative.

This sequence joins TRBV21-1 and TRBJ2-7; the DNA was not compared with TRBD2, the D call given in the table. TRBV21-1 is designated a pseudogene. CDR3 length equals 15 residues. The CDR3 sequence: CASSNFSGERDEQYF. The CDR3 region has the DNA TGTGCCAGCAGCAACTTTAGCGGGGAGAGGGACGAGCAGTACTTC.

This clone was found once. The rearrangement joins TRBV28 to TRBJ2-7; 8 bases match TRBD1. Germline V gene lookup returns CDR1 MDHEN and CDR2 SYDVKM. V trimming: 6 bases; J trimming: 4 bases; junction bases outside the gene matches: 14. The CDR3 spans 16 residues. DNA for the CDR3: TGTGCCAGCAGCCGACTACGAGGACAGGGATTATACGAGCAGTACTTC. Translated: CASSRLRGQGLYEQYF.

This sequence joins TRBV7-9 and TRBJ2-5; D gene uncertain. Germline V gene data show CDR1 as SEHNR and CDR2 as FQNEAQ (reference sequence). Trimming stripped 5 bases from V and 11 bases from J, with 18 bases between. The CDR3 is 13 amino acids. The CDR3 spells CASSPSPSVEQYF. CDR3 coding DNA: TGTGCCAGCAGCCCCTCCCCCTCCGTAGAGCAGTACTTC.

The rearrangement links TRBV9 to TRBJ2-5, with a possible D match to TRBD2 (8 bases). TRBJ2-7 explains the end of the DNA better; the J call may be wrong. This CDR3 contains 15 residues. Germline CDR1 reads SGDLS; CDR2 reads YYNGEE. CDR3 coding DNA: TGTGCCAGCAGCCCCAGGGGGACTAGTCGCCACGAGCAGTACTTC. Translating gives CASSPRGTSRHEQYF.

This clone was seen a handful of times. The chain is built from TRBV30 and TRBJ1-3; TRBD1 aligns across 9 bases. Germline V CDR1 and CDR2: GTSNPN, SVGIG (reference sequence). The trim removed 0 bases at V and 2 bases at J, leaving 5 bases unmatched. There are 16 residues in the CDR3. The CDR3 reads CAWSVLGTGTGNTIYF. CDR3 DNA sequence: TGTGCCTGGAGTGTTCTGGGGACAGGGACTGGAAACACCATATATTTT. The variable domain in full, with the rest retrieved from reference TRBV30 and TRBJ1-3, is SQTIHQWPATLVQPVGSPLSLECTVEGTSNPNLYWYRQAAGRGLQLLFYSVGIGQISSEVPQNLSASRPQDRQFILSSKKLLLSDSGFYLCAWSVLGTGTGNTIYFGEGSWLTVV.

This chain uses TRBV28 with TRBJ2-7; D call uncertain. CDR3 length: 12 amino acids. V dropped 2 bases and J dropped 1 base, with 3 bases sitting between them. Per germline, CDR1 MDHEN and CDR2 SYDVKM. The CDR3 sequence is CASSLLSYEQYF. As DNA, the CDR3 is TGTGCCAGCAGTTTACTTTCCTACGAGCAGTACTTC. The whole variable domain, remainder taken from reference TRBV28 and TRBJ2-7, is DVKVTQSSRYLVKRTGEKVFLECVQDMDHENMFWYRQDPGLGLRLIYFSYDVKMKEKGDIPEGYSVSREKKERFSLILESASTNQTSMYLCASSLLSYEQYFGPGTRLTVT.

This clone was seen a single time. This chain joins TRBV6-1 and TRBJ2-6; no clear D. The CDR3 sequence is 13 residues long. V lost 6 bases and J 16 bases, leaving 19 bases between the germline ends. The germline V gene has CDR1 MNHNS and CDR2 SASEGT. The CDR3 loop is CASRQTHRPRLTF. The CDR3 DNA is TGTGCCAGCAGACAGACCCACCGTCCGCGTCTGACTTTC.

CDR3 amino acids: CASSSGQGITYEQYF. The CDR3 DNA is TGTGCCAGTAGTAGTGGACAGGGAATAACCTACGAGCAGTACTTC. The V call is TRBV19, the J call TRBJ2-7, with TRBD1 matching over 8 bases. CDR3 length equals 15 residues. V was clipped by 4 bases and J by 2 bases; unmatched bases: 7. Germline V gene lookup returns CDR1 LNHDA and CDR2 SQIVND (reference sequence).

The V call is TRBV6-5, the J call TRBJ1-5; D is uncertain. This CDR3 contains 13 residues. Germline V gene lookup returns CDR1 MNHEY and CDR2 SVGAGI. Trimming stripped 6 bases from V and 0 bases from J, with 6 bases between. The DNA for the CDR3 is TGTGCCAGCAGATCTTATAGCAATCAGCCCCAGCATTTT. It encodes CASRSYSNQPQHF.

CDR3 nucleotide sequence: TGTGCCAGCAGTCTAATCAGGGAGACCCAGTACTTC. Encoded protein: CASSLIRETQYF. The chain carries TRBV28 and TRBJ2-5; D gene ambiguous. The CDR3 sequence is 12 residues long. With 5 bases removed from V and 5 bases from J, the gap between germline ends came to 9 bases. Germline CDR1 reads MDHEN; CDR2 reads SYDVKM.

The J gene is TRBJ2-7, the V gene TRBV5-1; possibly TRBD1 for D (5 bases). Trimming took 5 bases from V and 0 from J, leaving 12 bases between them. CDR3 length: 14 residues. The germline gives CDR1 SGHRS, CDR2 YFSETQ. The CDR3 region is CASRLTENSYEQYF. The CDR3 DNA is TGCGCCAGCAGGCTGACAGAAAACTCCTACGAGCAGTACTTC.

The CDR3 nucleotides read TGCGCCAGCAGCTTGATTTCTGAGAGGGTGACTGAAGCTTTCTTT. Encoded protein: CASSLISERVTEAFF. The V call is TRBV5-1, the J call TRBJ1-1; the D is unclear. Trimming left V 1 base short and J 5 bases short, with 15 bases between. Looked up from germline, CDR1 is SGHRS and CDR2 is YFSETQ. CDR3 size: 15 residues. Filled out from reference TRBV5-1 and TRBJ1-1, the complete variable domain reads KAGVTQTPRYLIKTRGQQVTLSCSPISGHRSVSWYQQTPGQGLQFLFEYFSETQRNKGNFPGRFSGRQFSNSRSEMNVSTLELGDSALYLCASSLISERVTEAFFGQGTRLTVV.

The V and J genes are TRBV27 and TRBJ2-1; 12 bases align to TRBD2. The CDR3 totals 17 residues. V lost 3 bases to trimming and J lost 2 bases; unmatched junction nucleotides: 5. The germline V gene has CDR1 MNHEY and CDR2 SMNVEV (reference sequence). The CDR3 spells CASSFLTSGRAYNEQFF. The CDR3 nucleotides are TGTGCCAGCAGTTTCCTGACTAGCGGGAGAGCCTACAATGAGCAGTTCTTC.

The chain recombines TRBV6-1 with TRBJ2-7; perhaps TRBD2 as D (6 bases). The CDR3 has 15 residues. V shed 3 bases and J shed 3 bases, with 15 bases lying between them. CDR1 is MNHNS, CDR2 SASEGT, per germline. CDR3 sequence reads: CASSDSFVGGYEQYF. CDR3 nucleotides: TGTGCCAGCAGTGATAGTTTTGTGGGGGGCTACGAGCAGTACTTC.

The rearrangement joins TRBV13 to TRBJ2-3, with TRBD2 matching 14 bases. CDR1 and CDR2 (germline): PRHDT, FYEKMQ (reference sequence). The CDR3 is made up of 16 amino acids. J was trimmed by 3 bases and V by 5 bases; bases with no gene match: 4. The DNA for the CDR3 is TGTGCCAGCAGCCCCGGACTAGCGGGGGGAACAGATACGCAGTATTTT. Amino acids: CASSPGLAGGTDTQYF.

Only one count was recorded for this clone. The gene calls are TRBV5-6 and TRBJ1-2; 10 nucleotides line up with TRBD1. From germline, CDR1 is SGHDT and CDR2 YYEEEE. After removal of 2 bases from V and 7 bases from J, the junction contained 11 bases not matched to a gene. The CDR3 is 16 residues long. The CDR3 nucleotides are TGTGCCAGCAGCTTATCCGACAGGGGGCTAATTGGTGGCTACACCTTC. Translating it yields CASSLSDRGLIGGYTF.

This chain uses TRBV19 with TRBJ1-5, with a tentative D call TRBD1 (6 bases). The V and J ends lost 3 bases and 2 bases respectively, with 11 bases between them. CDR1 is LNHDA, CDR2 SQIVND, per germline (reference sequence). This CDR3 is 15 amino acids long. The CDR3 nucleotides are TGTGCCAGTAGTATTTCCAGGGGTGGCAATCAGCCCCAGCATTTT. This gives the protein CASSISRGGNQPQHF.

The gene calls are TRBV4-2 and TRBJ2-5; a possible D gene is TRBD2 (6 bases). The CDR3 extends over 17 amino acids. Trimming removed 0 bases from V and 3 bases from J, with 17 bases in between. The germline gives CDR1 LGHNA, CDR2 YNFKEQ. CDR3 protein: CASSQDPRGALEETQYF. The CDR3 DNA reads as TGTGCCAGCAGCCAAGATCCACGCGGGGCTCTGGAAGAGACCCAGTACTTC.

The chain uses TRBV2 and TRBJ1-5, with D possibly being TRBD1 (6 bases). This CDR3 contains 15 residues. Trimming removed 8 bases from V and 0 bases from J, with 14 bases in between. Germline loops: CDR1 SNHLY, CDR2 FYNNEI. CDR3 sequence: CASSRGGNSNQPQHF. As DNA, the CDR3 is TGTGCCAGCTCGAGGGGGGGAAATAGCAATCAGCCCCAGCATTTT.

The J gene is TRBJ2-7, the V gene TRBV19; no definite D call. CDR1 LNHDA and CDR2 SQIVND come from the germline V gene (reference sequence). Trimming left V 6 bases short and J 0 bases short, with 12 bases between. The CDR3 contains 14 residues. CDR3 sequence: CASRVQPSSYEQYF. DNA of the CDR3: TGTGCCAGTAGGGTCCAACCCAGCTCCTACGAGCAGTACTTC.

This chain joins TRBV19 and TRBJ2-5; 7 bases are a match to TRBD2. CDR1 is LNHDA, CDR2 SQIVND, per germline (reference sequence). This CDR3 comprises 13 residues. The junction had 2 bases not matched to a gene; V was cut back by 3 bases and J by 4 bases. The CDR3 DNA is TGTGCCAGTAGTATCGGGGGGATAGAGACCCAGTACTTC. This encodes CASSIGGIETQYF.

CDR3 in DNA: TGTGCCAGCAGCCTACAGGGTAATGATCAGCCCCAGCATTTT. It encodes CASSLQGNDQPQHF. The chain carries TRBV6-5 and TRBJ1-5; tentative D call: TRBD1 (6 bases). The CDR3 has 14 residues. Per the germline V gene, CDR1 is MNHEY and CDR2 is SVGAGI. The V end lost 6 bases, the J end lost 5 bases, and 14 bases lay between the germline ends.

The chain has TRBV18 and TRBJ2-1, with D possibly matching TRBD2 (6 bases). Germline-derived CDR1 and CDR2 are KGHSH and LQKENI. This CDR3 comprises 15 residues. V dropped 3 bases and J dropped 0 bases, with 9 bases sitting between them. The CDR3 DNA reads TGTGCCAGCTCACCGGAGGGCAGCTCCTACAATGAGCAGTTCTTC. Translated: CASSPEGSSYNEQFF.

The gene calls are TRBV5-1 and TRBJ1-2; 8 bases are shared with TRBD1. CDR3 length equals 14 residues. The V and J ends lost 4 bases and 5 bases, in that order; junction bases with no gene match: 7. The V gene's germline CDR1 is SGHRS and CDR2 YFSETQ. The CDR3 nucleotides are TGCGCCAGCAGCCTTGGACAGGGTATTTATGGCTACACCTTC. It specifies CASSLGQGIYGYTF. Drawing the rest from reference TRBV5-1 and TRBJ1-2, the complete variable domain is KAGVTQTPRYLIKTRGQQVTLSCSPISGHRSVSWYQQTPGQGLQFLFEYFSETQRNKGNFPGRFSGRQFSNSRSEMNVSTLELGDSALYLCASSLGQGIYGYTFGSGTRLTVV.

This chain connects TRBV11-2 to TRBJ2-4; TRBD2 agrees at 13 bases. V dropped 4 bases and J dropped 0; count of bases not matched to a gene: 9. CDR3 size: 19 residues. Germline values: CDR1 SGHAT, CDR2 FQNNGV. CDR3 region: CASSYGLAGDRIAKNIQYF. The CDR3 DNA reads TGTGCCAGCAGCTATGGACTAGCGGGAGATCGAATAGCCAAAAACATTCAGTACTTC.

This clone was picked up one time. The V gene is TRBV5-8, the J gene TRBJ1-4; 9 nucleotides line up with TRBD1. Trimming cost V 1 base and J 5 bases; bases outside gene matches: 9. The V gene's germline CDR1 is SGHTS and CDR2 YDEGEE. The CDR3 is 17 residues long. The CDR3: CASSLKGQGTPNEKLFF. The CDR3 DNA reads TGTGCCAGCAGCTTGAAGGGACAGGGTACGCCGAATGAAAAACTGTTTTTT.

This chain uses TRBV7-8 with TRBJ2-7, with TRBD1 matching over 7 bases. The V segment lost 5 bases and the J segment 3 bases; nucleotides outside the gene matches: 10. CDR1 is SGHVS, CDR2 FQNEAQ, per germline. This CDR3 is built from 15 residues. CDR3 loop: CASSETGDRSYEQYF. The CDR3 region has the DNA TGTGCCAGCAGCGAAACAGGGGACAGAAGCTACGAGCAGTACTTC.

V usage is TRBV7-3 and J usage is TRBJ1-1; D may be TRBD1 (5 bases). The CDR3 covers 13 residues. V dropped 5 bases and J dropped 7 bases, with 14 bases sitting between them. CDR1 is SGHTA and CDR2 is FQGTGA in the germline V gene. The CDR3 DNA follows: TGTGCCAGCAGCCCGACTGGGGGACTTGAAGCTTTCTTT. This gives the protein CASSPTGGLEAFF.